This T cell receptor (beta chain) was identified during a study of blood T cell repertoires in COVID-19. TCRdb keeps only in-frame clones here, not all; method: immunoSEQ multiplex PCR. The data show almost 250,000 clones, roughly 85% seen once. Between the trimmed V and J ends, which lost 8 bases and 2 bases, there was a span of 12 bases. The CDR3 spans 14 residues. The V gene's germline CDR1 is MNHEY and CDR2 SVGAGI. This rearrangement joins TRBV6-5 to TRBJ1-4; D is unresolved. This receptor was obtained from a woman aged 45-65 years with acute COVID-19. The sample consisted of PBMCs or T cells enriched from blood (not recorded which). The DNA of the CDR3 is TGTGCCAGCTCCGCAGGCTGGACTAATGAAAAACTGTTTTTT. This codes for CASSAGWTNEKLFF.